This passage covers 10 T cell receptor beta chains from one sample sequenced in a study of breast tumors, draining lymph nodes, adjacent tissues. MiXCR, applied by TCRdb to the multiplex PCR reads, yields one record per CDR3 protein. The sample holds around 66,000 distinct CDR3 sequences, around two fifths seen once. The source material was breast tumor tissue. These receptors came from a female donor with breast cancer. Some clones in this sample may be carry-over from other donors' samples.

A note on this clonotype: Just one base apart from a much larger clone, this may be a read error. The chain recombines TRBV6-5 with TRBJ2-5; 7 nucleotides match TRBD2. V lost 5 bases to trimming and J lost 5 bases; unmatched junction nucleotides: 14. Germline values: CDR1 MNHEY, CDR2 SVGAGI. The CDR3 contains 16 residues. The chain's CDR3 is CASSHVGGRAFETQYF. As DNA, the CDR3 is TGTGCCAGCAGTCACGTCGGTGGGAGGGCCTTCGAGACCCAGTACTTC.

V and J are TRBV20-1 and TRBJ2-1; 7 bases fit TRBD1. Germline V gene lookup returns CDR1 DFQATT and CDR2 SNEGSKA (reference sequence). CDR3 length: 14 residues. After removal of 5 bases from V and 4 bases from J, the junction contained 8 bases not matched to a gene. The CDR3 spells CSAPNTGAYNEQFF. The DNA of the CDR3 is TGCAGTGCTCCAAATACAGGGGCTTACAATGAGCAGTTCTTC.

This clonotype was counted many times. The rearrangement uses TRBV5-5 and TRBJ2-6; 10 nucleotides agree with TRBD1. Germline V gene sequence: CDR1 SGHKS, CDR2 YYEKEE (reference sequence). V was pared by 2 bases and J by 0 bases, with 5 bases of the junction left unmatched. The CDR3 is 18 residues long. The CDR3 DNA sequence: TGTGCCAGCAGCTTTTCGCGACAGGGGGCCTCTGGGGCCAACGTCCTGACTTTC. Protein product: CASSFSRQGASGANVLTF. Full variable domain (remainder filled in from reference TRBV5-5 and TRBJ2-6): DAGVTQSPTHLIKTRGQQVTLRCSPISGHKSVSWYQQVLGQGPQFIFQYYEKEERGRGNFPDRFSARQFPNYSSELNVNALLLGDSALYLCASSFSRQGASGANVLTFGAGSRLTVL.

The DNA for the CDR3 is TGTGCCAGCAGCCCTTCACCCTCGACAGGCATTGGAAACACCATATATTTT. Protein sequence: CASSPSPSTGIGNTIYF. This sequence joins TRBV9 and TRBJ1-3; a weak D match, TRBD1 (6 bases). Germline V gives CDR1 SGDLS, CDR2 YYNGEE. Trimming shortened V by 4 bases and J by 3 bases, and 20 bases separated the two germline ends. This CDR3 comprises 17 residues.

This clonotype was counted ten times or more. The gene calls are TRBV27 and TRBJ1-5, with D hard to call. The CDR3 consists of 13 residues. Germline lookup yields CDR1 MNHEY and CDR2 SMNVEV (reference sequence). Trimming took 2 bases from V and 0 from J, leaving 2 bases between them. DNA for the CDR3: TGTGCCAGCAGTTTACTTAGCAATCAGCCCCAGCATTTT. It encodes CASSLLSNQPQHF.

This clonotype was detected a few times. This chain links TRBV7-8 with TRBJ2-5; 7 nucleotides match TRBD2. With V trimmed by 1 base and J by 9 bases, 11 bases remained unmatched. The germline CDR1 and CDR2 sequences are SGHVS and FQNEAQ. This CDR3 region has 15 residues. The CDR3 DNA follows: TGTGCCAGCAGCTTAGAGCGGGGCCCCAGTCAGCCCCAGTACTTC. Residues: CASSLERGPSQPQYF.

The sample holds many counts of this clonotype. The V and J genes are TRBV4-2 and TRBJ2-1; 14 bases are a match to TRBD2. Germline CDR1 reads LGHNA; CDR2 reads YNFKEQ. V shed 1 base and J 0 bases; nucleotides not matched to a gene: 11. This CDR3 region has 21 residues. CDR3 amino acids: CASSQVRTSGRLKSSYNEQFF. The CDR3 nucleotides are TGTGCCAGCAGCCAAGTCCGGACTAGCGGGAGGCTAAAGAGCTCCTACAATGAGCAGTTCTTC.

This clonotype was recorded at least ten times. The V gene is TRBV5-8, the J gene TRBJ1-3, with D possibly matching TRBD1 (5 bases). The CDR3 contains 15 residues. Trimming removed 0 bases at V and 3 bases at J, with 10 bases between. CDR1 is SGHTS, CDR2 YDEGEE, per germline. CDR3 nucleotide sequence: TGTGCCAGCAGCTTGGGAGGGGAGGATGGAAACACCATATATTTT. It specifies CASSLGGEDGNTIYF.

Remarks on this clonotype: This may arise from a read error, as a much more abundant clone is one base away. The V call is TRBV6-1, the J call TRBJ1-5; 8 bases agree with TRBD1. Looked up from germline, CDR1 is MNHNS and CDR2 is SASEGT. This CDR3 region has 14 residues. The trim removed 7 bases at V and 11 bases at J, leaving 13 bases unmatched. CDR3: CASTTGQGPEAQHF. The CDR3 nucleotides read TGTGCCAGCACCACCGGACAGGGTCCGGAGGCCCAGCATTTT.

In regard to this clonotype: The germline gene is not matched at one end of the junction; a read error may be the cause. The chain has TRBV9 and TRBJ2-3, with 9 bases matching TRBD1. The CDR3 runs to 15 residues. Germline V gives CDR1 SGDLS, CDR2 YYNGEE. CDR3 sequence reads: CVSSLPGQGSDTQYF. The CDR3 DNA reads as TGTGTCAGCAGCTTACCGGGACAGGGTTCAGATACGCAGTATTTT.